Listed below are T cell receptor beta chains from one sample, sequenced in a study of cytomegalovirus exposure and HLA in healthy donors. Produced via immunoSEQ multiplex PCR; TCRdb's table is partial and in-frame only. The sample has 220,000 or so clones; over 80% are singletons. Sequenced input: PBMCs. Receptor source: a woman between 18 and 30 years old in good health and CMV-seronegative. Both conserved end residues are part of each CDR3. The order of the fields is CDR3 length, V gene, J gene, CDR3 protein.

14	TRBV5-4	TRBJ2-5	CASSRDSWGETQYF
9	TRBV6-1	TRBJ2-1	CASSDRRFF
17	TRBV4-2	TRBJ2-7	CASSQDPSGPSSYEQYF
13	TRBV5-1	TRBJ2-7	CASSLGTSAEQYF
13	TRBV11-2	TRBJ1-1	CASSLEGVTEAFF
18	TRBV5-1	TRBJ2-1	CASSLIYWAGATYNEQFF
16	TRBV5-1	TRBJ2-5	CASSGTGGRIRETQYF
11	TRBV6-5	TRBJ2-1	CASSYMREQFF
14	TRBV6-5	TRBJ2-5	CASSYPGRAETQYF
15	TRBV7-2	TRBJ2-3	CASSYGLPAADTQYF
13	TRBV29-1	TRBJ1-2	CSVEEQEGNGYTF
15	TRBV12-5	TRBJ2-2	CASGLLAGATGELFF
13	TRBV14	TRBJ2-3	CASSQDFRDTQYF
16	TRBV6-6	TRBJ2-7	CASSLRLAGGRDEQYF
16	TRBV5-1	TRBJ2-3	CASSLVLRGGTDTQYF
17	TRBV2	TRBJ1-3	CASRTGRGGTSGNTIYF
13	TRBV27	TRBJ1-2	CASSFRDSYGYTF
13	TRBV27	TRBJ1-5	CASRWGGNQPQHF